These 22 T cell receptor beta chains came from one sample sequenced in a study of technical replicates of blood from a handful of donors. Measured with immunoSEQ multiplex PCR; TCRdb has only the in-frame clones, and not every one. There are approximately 59,000 clones in the sample; around 85% occur only once, and 4% to 5.5% lies in the top ten. The sequenced material came from PBMCs. All receptors come from a human donor in good health. Some clones in this sample may be carry-over from other donors' samples.

Only one count was recorded for this clone. This chain uses TRBV4-2 with TRBJ2-6; D is possibly TRBD2 (5 bases). Trimming removed 0 bases from V and 0 bases from J, with 12 bases in between. The germline gives CDR1 LGHNA, CDR2 YNFKEQ. This CDR3 is 18 amino acids long. The CDR3 DNA is TGTGCCAGCAGCCAAGATACCGAGCGGAGCTCTGGGGCCAACGTCCTGACTTTC. Translation: CASSQDTERSSGANVLTF.

The chain carries TRBV5-4 and TRBJ2-7; D is possibly TRBD1 (6 bases). V was trimmed by 4 bases and J by 1 base, leaving 12 bases between them. Germline assignment: CDR1 SGHNT and CDR2 YYREEE (reference sequence). The CDR3 has 14 residues. In DNA, the CDR3 is TGTGCCAGCAGCGTCCAGGGGATATCCTACGAGCAGTACTTC. Its protein product is CASSVQGISYEQYF.

The chain is built from TRBV19 and TRBJ2-7, with TRBD2 matching over 11 bases. After removal of 3 bases from V and 1 base from J, the junction contained 2 bases not matched to a gene. Germline CDR1 reads LNHDA; CDR2 reads SQIVND (reference sequence). The CDR3 contains 15 residues. CDR3 amino acids: CASSMASGGSYEQYF. The CDR3 DNA reads TGTGCCAGTAGTATGGCTAGCGGGGGGTCCTACGAGCAGTACTTC.

The V and J genes are TRBV11-2 and TRBJ1-2; D ambiguous. The V end was cut by 4 bases, the J end by 4 bases, with 16 bases between. Germline values: CDR1 SGHAT, CDR2 FQNNGV. This CDR3 comprises 15 residues. The CDR3 is CASSSLRLGVYGYTF. The CDR3 coding sequence is TGTGCCAGCAGCTCACTCCGACTGGGAGTCTATGGCTACACCTTC.

The chain uses TRBV10-3 and TRBJ2-1, with 7 bases lining up with TRBD2. The germline gives CDR1 ENHRY, CDR2 SYGVKD. The CDR3 loop spans 15 amino acids. V gave up 2 bases and J gave up 7 bases; unmatched junction bases: 8. The CDR3 region is CAISEGLAVKNEQFF. In DNA form, the CDR3 reads TGTGCCATCAGTGAGGGGCTAGCGGTTAAAAATGAGCAGTTCTTC.

The chain joins TRBV5-6 to TRBJ1-2; possible D gene TRBD1, 5 bases. CDR1 and CDR2 (germline): SGHDT, YYEEEE. This CDR3 contains 14 residues. Trimming removed 4 bases at V and 4 bases at J, with 14 bases between. The CDR3 DNA is TGTGCCAGCAGCCTTAGGGGTTTGTCCTATGGCTACACCTTC. It translates to CASSLRGLSYGYTF.

The chain links TRBV7-2 to TRBJ1-2; no clear D. Germline V gene sequence: CDR1 SGHTA, CDR2 FQGNSA. This CDR3 spans 15 amino acids. Trimming took off 5 bases at V and 0 bases at J, with 13 bases between the two ends. The CDR3 loop is CASSPPAVANYGYTF. Here the CDR3 DNA reads TGTGCCAGCAGCCCCCCCGCGGTGGCTAACTATGGCTACACCTTC. The complete variable domain, with remaining parts taken from reference TRBV7-2 and TRBJ1-2, reads GAGVSQSPSNKVTEKGKDVELRCDPISGHTALYWYRQSLGQGLEFLIYFQGNSAPDKSGLPSDRFSAERTGGSVSTLTIQRTQQEDSAVYLCASSPPAVANYGYTFGSGTRLTVV.

The V and J genes are TRBV6-5 and TRBJ2-4; 10 bases agree with TRBD2. Germline CDR1 reads MNHEY; CDR2 reads SVGAGI. CDR3 size: 16 residues. The trim removed 4 bases at V and 1 base at J, leaving 4 bases unmatched. CDR3: CASSSLAGVAKNIQYF. The CDR3 DNA reads TGTGCCAGCAGTTCGCTAGCGGGAGTGGCCAAAAACATTCAGTACTTC.

The V gene is TRBV6-5, the J gene TRBJ2-3, with 7 bases lining up with TRBD2. V lost 0 bases to trimming and J lost 4 bases; unmatched junction nucleotides: 7. Looked up from germline, CDR1 is MNHEY and CDR2 is SVGAGI. This CDR3 is built from 16 residues. CDR3 sequence reads: CASSYSAGAGSDTQYF. In nucleotides, the CDR3 is TGTGCCAGCAGTTACTCCGCGGGAGCGGGCTCAGATACGCAGTATTTT.

The chain is built from TRBV5-8 and TRBJ1-2, with a tentative D call TRBD1 (6 bases). This CDR3 region has 14 residues. From germline, CDR1 is SGHTS and CDR2 YDEGEE. Trimming pared 2 bases from V and 8 bases from J, leaving 16 bases between. Here the CDR3 reads CASSFGQNGDGYTF. CDR3 sequence (DNA): TGTGCCAGCAGCTTTGGACAGAATGGTGACGGCTACACCTTC.

The gene calls are TRBV9 and TRBJ2-7, with TRBD1 matching 7 bases. Losses at the gene ends were 4 bases for V and 2 bases for J; bases not matched to a gene: 6. The CDR3 runs to 14 residues. Per the germline V gene, CDR1 is SGDLS and CDR2 is YYNGEE. As DNA, the CDR3 is TGTGCCAGCAGCCCCACAGGGGTTCCCTACGAGCAGTACTTC. Translated: CASSPTGVPYEQYF.

This chain uses TRBV6-4 with TRBJ2-1, with 11 bases fitting TRBD2. Germline V gene data show CDR1 as MRHNA and CDR2 as SNTAGT. J was trimmed by 10 bases and V by 0 bases; bases with no gene match: 5. The length of the CDR3 is 15 residues. DNA of the CDR3: TGTGCCAGCAGTGACTCGTTAGCGGGGGGGCACGAGCAGTTCTTC. It translates to CASSDSLAGGHEQFF.

This clone was counted once. The rearrangement uses TRBV7-2 and TRBJ2-1; possible D gene TRBD2, 5 bases. The CDR3 has 15 residues. Trimming removed 3 bases from V and 3 bases from J, with 12 bases in between. Germline CDR1 is SGHTA and CDR2 is FQGNSA. CDR3 residues: CASSFSREIYNEQFF. CDR3 in DNA: TGTGCCAGCAGCTTTAGCCGGGAAATCTACAATGAGCAGTTCTTC.

This clone was recorded only once. The chain employs TRBV27 and TRBJ2-7, with D perhaps TRBD1 (6 bases). The CDR3 length is 14 residues. V lost 5 bases and J lost 4, with 15 bases in between. Germline assignment: CDR1 MNHEY and CDR2 SMNVEV (reference sequence). CDR3 sequence (DNA): TGTGCCAGCAGTCTCCGCCAGGGGCGGTACGAGCAGTACTTC. This sequence encodes CASSLRQGRYEQYF.

The chain employs TRBV7-2 and TRBJ2-4; D might be TRBD1 (5 bases). V was cut by 4 bases and J by 0 bases, with 13 bases left in between. From germline, CDR1 is SGHTA and CDR2 FQGNSA. The CDR3 runs to 16 residues. In DNA, the CDR3 is TGTGCCAGCAGCTCCGCCTCTGACAGAGCCAAAAACATTCAGTACTTC. It is translated as CASSSASDRAKNIQYF.

The rearrangement uses TRBV11-3 and TRBJ2-5; 7 bases are shared with TRBD2. This CDR3 is built from 15 residues. Germline CDR1 is SGHNT and CDR2 is YENEEA. With V trimmed by 1 base and J by 4 bases, 6 bases remained unmatched. CDR3 sequence: CASSLGEGTGETQYF. For the CDR3, the DNA is TGTGCCAGCAGCTTAGGGGAGGGGACGGGAGAGACCCAGTACTTC.

The chain uses TRBV18 and TRBJ1-1; possibly TRBD1 for D (5 bases). Per the germline V gene, CDR1 is KGHSH and CDR2 is LQKENI. The germline V and J ends were trimmed by 6 bases and 0 bases, with 11 bases remaining between them. CDR3 length: 14 amino acids. As DNA, the CDR3 is TGTGCCAGCTCTCAACAGGAGTTGAACACTGAAGCTTTCTTT. This gives the protein CASSQQELNTEAFF.

In its sample, this clone was seen once. The chain combines TRBV6-5 with TRBJ1-1; D is ambiguous. CDR3 length: 13 residues. Trimming took off 2 bases at V and 0 bases at J, with 4 bases between the two ends. Germline V lookup: CDR1 MNHEY, CDR2 SVGAGI. In nucleotides, the CDR3 is TGTGCCAGCAGTTACGTCTTGAACACTGAAGCTTTCTTT. This translates into CASSYVLNTEAFF.

The chain couples TRBV6-5 to TRBJ2-7, with D possibly matching TRBD2 (5 bases). Germline V gene data show CDR1 as MNHEY and CDR2 as SVGAGI. The CDR3 is 14 residues long. V was cut by 5 bases and J by 4 bases, with 15 bases left in between. For the CDR3, the DNA is TGTGCCAGCAGTATGGACCGGGATTTATACGAGCAGTACTTC. This codes for CASSMDRDLYEQYF.

V gene TRBV4-3 combines with J gene TRBJ2-3; 11 bases agree with TRBD2. Trimming removed 0 bases from V and 6 bases from J; junction bases left unmatched: 5. Germline CDR1 is LGHNA and CDR2 is YSLEER. The CDR3 contains 16 residues. Here the CDR3 reads CASSQEASGGRDTQYF. CDR3 DNA sequence: TGCGCCAGCAGCCAAGAGGCTAGCGGGGGGCGGGATACGCAGTATTTT.

This clone occurred once. The J gene is TRBJ2-3, the V gene TRBV7-8; maybe TRBD2 (6 bases). In germline, CDR1 is SGHVS, CDR2 FQNEAQ. This CDR3 is built from 14 residues. Deletions cut 2 bases from V and 0 bases from J, with 6 bases between. The CDR3: CASSLRGSTDTQYF. CDR3 DNA: TGTGCCAGCAGCTTACGGGGGAGCACAGATACGCAGTATTTT.

The chain is built from TRBV9 and TRBJ2-4, with D hard to call. CDR3 size: 13 residues. Deletions cut 0 bases from V and 8 bases from J, with 9 bases between. Germline V gene sequence: CDR1 SGDLS, CDR2 YYNGEE. The CDR3 reads CASSVEHLDIQYF. CDR3 bases: TGTGCCAGCAGCGTAGAGCATTTGGACATTCAGTACTTC.